This TCR beta chain is drawn from a study of response to subunit inactivated influenza vaccine. TCRdb independently ran MiXCR on the RT-PCR reads; one entry per CDR3 protein. The table lists under 550,000 distinct CDR3 sequences, less than 10% of them singletons, with 10% to 15% in the top ten. Germline CDR1 and CDR2: LGHNA and YSLEER. The CDR3 sequence is 15 residues long. After removal of 2 bases from V and 5 bases from J, the junction contained 1 base not matched to a gene. Remarks on this clonotype: Its antigen is unidentified.

Points from the study as a whole: Authors proposed each seasonal influenza vaccination draws in few new T cells.

The sequence was collected from a man aged 45 to 70 who received an inactivated influenza vaccine. The chain has TRBV4-3 and TRBJ1-6; 9 bases match TRBD1. The sequences come from PBMCs from blood, collected less than 30 months after vaccination. Here the CDR3 reads CASSQRDRDNSPLHF. CDR3 nucleotide sequence: TGCGCCAGCAGCCAAAGGGACAGGGATAATTCACCCCTCCACTTT.